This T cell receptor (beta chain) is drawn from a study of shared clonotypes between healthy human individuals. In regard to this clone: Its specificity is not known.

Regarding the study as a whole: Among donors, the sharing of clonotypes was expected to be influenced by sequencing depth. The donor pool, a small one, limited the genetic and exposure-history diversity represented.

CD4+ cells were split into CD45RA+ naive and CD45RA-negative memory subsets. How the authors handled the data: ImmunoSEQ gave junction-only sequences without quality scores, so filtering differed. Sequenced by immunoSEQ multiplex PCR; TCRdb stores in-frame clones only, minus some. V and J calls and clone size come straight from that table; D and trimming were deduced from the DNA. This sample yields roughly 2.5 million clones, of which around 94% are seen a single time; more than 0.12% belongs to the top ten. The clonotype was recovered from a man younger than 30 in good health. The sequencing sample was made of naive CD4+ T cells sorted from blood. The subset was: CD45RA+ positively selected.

The CDR3 spells CATLRDGQGRRAFF. CDR3 sequence (DNA): TGTGCCACCCTACGGGACGGACAGGGTCGACGAGCTTTCTTT. V gene TRBV6-1 combines with J gene TRBJ1-1; 8 nucleotides line up with TRBD1. Trimming took 10 bases from V and 10 from J; bases not matched to a gene: 17. Germline-derived CDR1 and CDR2 are MNHNS and SASEGT. The CDR3 length is 14 residues.